Detailed here is one TCR beta chain. Its antigen remains unknown. From germline, CDR1 is MGHRA and CDR2 YSYEKL. V lost 0 bases, J lost 4 bases, and 0 bases stayed unmatched. This CDR3 comprises 14 residues. Primers included in the PCR were 60 Vbeta and 13 Jbeta primers. Sequencing was performed with immunoSEQ multiplex PCR; in TCRdb, only in-frame clones are kept and a portion is missing. The sample shows around 220,000 clones, roughly four fifths of them seen only once. The source of the sample is a study of cytomegalovirus exposure and HLA in healthy donors. General observations from the study: Sequencing depth across donors, presence/absence analyses assumed, was roughly uniform. Common viral pathogens seemed, in a later analysis, to connect with several of the most significant clusters.

This sequence originates from a girl aged 10 to 17 in good health and CMV-seronegative. Sequenced sample: PBMCs. The rearrangement links TRBV4-1 to TRBJ2-1; 7 bases map to TRBD1. As DNA, the CDR3 is TGCGCCAGCAGCCAAGAGACAGGGTACAATGAGCAGTTCTTC. Its translation: CASSQETGYNEQFF.